This TCR beta chain was retrieved from a study of T-cell reconstitution after alpha-beta-depleted transplantation in children. Notes on the study in general: Where alpha-beta T cells came from about two months after transplant was reportedly several hundred expanded graft clones.

Preparation of the TCRbeta library involved a method that used unique molecular identifiers. A single record per CDR3 protein comes from TCRdb applying MiXCR to the PCR reads. Of 500,000 or so distinct CDR3 sequences detected, more than 9.5% appear once; the ten largest clones hold roughly 15%. Germline lookup yields CDR1 MDHEN and CDR2 SYDVKM. CDR3 size: 11 residues. Notes on this clonotype: The antigen is not known. The junction departs from the called germline gene at one end, perhaps through a read error.

The sequence was collected from a female patient between 2 and 15 years old who had a stem cell transplant for aplastic anemia, so the T cells may come from the graft donor. The sequences come from PBMCs, mostly from graft donor cells, collected 180 days after TCRalphabeta/CD19-depleted stem cell transplant. The genes are TRBV28 and TRBJ1-3, with 10 bases aligning to TRBD1. CDR3 sequence reads: CASSWGTGVDF. In DNA, the CDR3 is TGTGCCAGCAGTTGGGGGACAGGGGTAGATTTT. Filled out from reference TRBV28 and TRBJ1-3, the complete variable domain reads DVKVTQSSRYLVKRTGEKVFLECVQDMDHENMFWYRQDPGLGLRLIYFSYDVKMKEKGDIPEGYSVSREKKERFSLILESASTNQTSMYLCASSWGTGVDFGEGSWLTVV.